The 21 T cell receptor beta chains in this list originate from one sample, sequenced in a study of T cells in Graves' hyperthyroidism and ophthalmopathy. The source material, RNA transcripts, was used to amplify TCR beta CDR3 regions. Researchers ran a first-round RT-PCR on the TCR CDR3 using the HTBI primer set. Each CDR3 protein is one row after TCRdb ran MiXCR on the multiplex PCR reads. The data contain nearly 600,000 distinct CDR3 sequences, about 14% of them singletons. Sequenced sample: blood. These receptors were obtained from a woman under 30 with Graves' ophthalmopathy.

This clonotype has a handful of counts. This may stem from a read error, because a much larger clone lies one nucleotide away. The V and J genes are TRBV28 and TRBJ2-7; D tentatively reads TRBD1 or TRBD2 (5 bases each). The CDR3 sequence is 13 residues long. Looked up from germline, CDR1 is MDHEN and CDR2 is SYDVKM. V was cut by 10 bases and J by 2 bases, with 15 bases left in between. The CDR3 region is CANPGPIPYEQYF. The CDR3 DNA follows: TGTGCCAATCCGGGACCGATCCCCTACGAGCAGTACTTC.

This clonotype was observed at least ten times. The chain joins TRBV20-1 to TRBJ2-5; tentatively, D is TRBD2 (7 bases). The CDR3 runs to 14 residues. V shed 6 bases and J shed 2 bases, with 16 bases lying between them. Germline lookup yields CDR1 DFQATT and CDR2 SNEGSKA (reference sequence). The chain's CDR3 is CSARPGGPQETQYF. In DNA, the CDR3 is TGCAGTGCCCGCCCCGGGGGGCCACAAGAGACCCAGTACTTC.

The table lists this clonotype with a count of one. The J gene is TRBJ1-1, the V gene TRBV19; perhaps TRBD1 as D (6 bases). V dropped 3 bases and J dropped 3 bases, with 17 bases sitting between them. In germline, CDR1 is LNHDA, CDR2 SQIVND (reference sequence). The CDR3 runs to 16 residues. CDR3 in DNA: TGTGCCAGTAGTATCCTTTTACAGGGTCGGGACACTGAAGCTTTCTTT. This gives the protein CASSILLQGRDTEAFF.

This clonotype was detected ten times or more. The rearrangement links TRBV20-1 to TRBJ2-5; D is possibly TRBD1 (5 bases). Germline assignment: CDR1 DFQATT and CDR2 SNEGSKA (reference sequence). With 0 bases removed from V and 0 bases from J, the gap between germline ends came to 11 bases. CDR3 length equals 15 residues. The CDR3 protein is CSARDHKGNQETQYF. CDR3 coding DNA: TGCAGTGCTAGAGATCATAAGGGGAACCAAGAGACCCAGTACTTC.

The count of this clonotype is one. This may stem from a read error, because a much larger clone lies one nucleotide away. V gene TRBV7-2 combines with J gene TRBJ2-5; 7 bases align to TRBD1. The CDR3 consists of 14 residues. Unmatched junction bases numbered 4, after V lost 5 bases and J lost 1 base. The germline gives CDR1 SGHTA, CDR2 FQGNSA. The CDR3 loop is CASSVGQRQETQYF. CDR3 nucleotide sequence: TGTGCCAGCAGCGTGGGACAGCGCCAAGAGACCCAGTACTTC.

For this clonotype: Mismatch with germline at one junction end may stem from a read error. The CDR3 spells CASRENTIYF. The CDR3 nucleotides are TGTGCCAGCCGTGAAAACACCATATATTTT. J is TRBJ1-3 and V is TRBV2; D uncertain. In germline, CDR1 is SNHLY, CDR2 FYNNEI. This CDR3 contains 10 residues.

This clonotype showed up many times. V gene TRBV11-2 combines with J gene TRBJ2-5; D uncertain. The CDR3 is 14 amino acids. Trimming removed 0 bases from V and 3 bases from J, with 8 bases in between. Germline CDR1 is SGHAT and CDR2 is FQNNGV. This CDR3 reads CASSLDLMEETQYF. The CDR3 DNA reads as TGTGCCAGCAGCTTAGACCTGATGGAAGAGACCCAGTACTTC.

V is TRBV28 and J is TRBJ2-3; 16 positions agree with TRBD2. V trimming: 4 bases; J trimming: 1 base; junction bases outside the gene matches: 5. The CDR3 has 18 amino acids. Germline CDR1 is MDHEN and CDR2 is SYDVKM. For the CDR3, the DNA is TGTGCCAGCAGTTCCGGGACTAGCGGGAGGGTGGGCACAGATACGCAGTATTTT. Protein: CASSSGTSGRVGTDTQYF.

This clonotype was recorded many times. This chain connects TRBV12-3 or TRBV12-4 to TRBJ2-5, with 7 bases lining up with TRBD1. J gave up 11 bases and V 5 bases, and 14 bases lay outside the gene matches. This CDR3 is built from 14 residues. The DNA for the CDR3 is TGTGCCAGCAGTCCCAATCCCCGGGACAGTGCTCAGTACTTC. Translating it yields CASSPNPRDSAQYF.

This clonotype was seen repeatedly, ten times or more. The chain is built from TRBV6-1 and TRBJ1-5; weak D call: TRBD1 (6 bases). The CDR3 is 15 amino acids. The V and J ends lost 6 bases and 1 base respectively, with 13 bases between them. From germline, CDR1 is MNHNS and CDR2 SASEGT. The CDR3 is CASSTRGGSNQPQHF. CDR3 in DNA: TGTGCCAGCAGCACCAGGGGAGGAAGCAATCAGCCCCAGCATTTT.

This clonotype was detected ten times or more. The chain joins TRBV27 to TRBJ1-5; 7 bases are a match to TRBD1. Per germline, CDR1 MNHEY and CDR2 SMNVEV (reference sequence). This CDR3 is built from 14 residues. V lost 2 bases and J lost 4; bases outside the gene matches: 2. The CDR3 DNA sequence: TGTGCCAGCAGTTTAGGGACAGAGAATCAGCCCCAGCATTTT. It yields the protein CASSLGTENQPQHF.

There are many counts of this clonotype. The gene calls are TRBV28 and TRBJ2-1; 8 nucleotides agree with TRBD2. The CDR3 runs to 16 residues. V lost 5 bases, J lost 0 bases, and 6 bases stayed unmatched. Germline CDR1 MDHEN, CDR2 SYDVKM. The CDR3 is CASSPHSGNSYNEQFF. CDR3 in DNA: TGTGCCAGCAGTCCACATAGCGGGAACTCCTACAATGAGCAGTTCTTC.

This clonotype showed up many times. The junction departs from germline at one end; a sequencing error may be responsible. The CDR3 nucleotides are TGCAGTGCTGGAGACAGGGGAAATTCACCCCTCCACTTT. Amino acid sequence: CSAGDRGNSPLHF. The V and J genes are TRBV20-1 and TRBJ1-6; 8 nucleotides agree with TRBD1. CDR1 is DFQATT and CDR2 is SNEGSKA in the germline V gene (reference sequence). The CDR3 is 13 residues long.

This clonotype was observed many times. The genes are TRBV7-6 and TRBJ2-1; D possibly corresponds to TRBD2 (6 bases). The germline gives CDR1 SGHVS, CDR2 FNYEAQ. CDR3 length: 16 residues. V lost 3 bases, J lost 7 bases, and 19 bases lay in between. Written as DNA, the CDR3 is TGTGCCAGCAGCTTGCTTTTCCAGCGGGTCGAGAATGAGCAGTTCTTC. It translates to CASSLLFQRVENEQFF.

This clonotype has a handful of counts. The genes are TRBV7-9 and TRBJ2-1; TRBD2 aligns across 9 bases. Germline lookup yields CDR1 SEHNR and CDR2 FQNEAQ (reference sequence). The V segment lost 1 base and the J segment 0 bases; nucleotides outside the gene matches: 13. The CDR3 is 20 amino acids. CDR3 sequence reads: CASSLVGGASGTPSYNEQFF. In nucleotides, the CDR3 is TGTGCCAGCAGCTTAGTAGGAGGGGCTAGCGGGACCCCCTCCTACAATGAGCAGTTCTTC.

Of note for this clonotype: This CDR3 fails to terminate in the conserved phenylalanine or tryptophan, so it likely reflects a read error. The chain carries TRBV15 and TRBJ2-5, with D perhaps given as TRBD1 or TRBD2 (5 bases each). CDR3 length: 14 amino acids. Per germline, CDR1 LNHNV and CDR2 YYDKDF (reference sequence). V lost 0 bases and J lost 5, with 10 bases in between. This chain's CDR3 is CATSRDLWGETQYL. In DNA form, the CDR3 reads TGTGCCACCAGCAGAGATCTCTGGGGGGAGACCCAGTACCTC.

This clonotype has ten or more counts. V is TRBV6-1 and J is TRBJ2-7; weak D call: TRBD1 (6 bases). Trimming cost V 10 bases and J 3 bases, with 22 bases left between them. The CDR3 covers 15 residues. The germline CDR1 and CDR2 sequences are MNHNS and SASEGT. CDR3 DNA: TGTGCCACACAAGCCGTGACAGGTTGGGGCTACGAGCAGTACTTC. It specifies CATQAVTGWGYEQYF.

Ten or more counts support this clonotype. In DNA form, the CDR3 reads TGTGCCAGCAGTTTAATCAGCGGGGCACAAGAGACCCAGTACTTC. Translation gives CASSLISGAQETQYF. The V gene is TRBV28, the J gene TRBJ2-5; TRBD2 matches at 7 bases. V shed 2 bases, J shed 2 bases, and the junction held 5 bases outside the gene matches. The germline CDR1 and CDR2 sequences are MDHEN and SYDVKM. The CDR3 length is 15 residues.

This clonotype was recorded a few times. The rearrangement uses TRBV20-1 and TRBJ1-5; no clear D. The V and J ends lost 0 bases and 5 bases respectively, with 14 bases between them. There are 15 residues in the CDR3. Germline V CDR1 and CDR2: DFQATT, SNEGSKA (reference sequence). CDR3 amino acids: CSAREVLNGDQPQHF. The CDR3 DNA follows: TGCAGTGCTAGAGAGGTCCTTAACGGGGATCAGCCCCAGCATTTT.

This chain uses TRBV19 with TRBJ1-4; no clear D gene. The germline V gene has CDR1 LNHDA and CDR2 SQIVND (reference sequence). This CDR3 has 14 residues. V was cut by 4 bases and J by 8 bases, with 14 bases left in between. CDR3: CASSRSRTAEKLFF. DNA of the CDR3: TGTGCCAGTAGTAGGAGCAGGACGGCGGAAAAACTGTTTTTT.

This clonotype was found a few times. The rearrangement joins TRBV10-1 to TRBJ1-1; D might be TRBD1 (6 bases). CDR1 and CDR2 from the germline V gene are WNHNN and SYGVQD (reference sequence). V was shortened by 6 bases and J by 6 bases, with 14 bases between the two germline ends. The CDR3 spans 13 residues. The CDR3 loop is CASRDRSYAEAFF. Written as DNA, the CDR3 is TGCGCCAGCAGGGACAGATCTTACGCTGAAGCTTTCTTT.